A single sample is the source of the 22 T cell receptor beta chains below, sequenced in a study of blood T cells in healthy people across ages. The second PCR ran roughly 6 to 11 cycles with a sample-barcoded 5' primer and J-beta primers. TCRdb re-derived calls from the 5' RACE reads in MiXCR, one entry per CDR3 protein. Among 1.5 million to 1.9 million distinct CDR3 sequences listed, 35% to 45% were seen once. Sample: blood. The source of these receptors is a young woman in good health.

The gene calls are TRBV13 and TRBJ1-1; the D gene is possibly TRBD1 (5 bases). This CDR3 contains 13 residues. Germline values: CDR1 PRHDT, CDR2 FYEKMQ (reference sequence). Trimming took 2 bases from V and 4 from J, leaving 8 bases between them. The CDR3 bases are TGTGCCAGCAGCTTACGCAGGGCCACTGAAGCTTTCTTT. Protein product: CASSLRRATEAFF. Full variable domain (remainder filled in from reference TRBV13 and TRBJ1-1): AAGVIQSPRHLIKEKRETATLKCYPIPRHDTVYWYQQGPGQDPQFLISFYEKMQSDKGSIPDRFSAQQFSDYHSELNMSSLELGDSALYFCASSLRRATEAFFGQGTRLTVV.

The genes are TRBV27 and TRBJ2-7; 13 positions agree with TRBD2. Matching the DNA end better, TRBJ2-5 makes the J call doubtful. The CDR3 runs to 16 residues. Germline V gene data show CDR1 as MNHEY and CDR2 as SMNVEV (reference sequence). This chain's CDR3 is CASSLYGLAGVETQYF. The CDR3 DNA reads as TGTGCCAGCAGTTTATACGGACTAGCGGGAGTAGAGACCCAGTACTTC.

V gene TRBV6-5 combines with J gene TRBJ2-7; no clear D gene. V lost 5 bases to trimming and J lost 2 bases, with 13 bases between them. The CDR3 has 14 residues. CDR1 is MNHEY, CDR2 SVGAGI, per germline. The CDR3 region is CASSQFMGPYEQYF. CDR3 coding DNA: TGTGCCAGCAGTCAGTTCATGGGCCCCTACGAGCAGTACTTC.

The chain employs TRBV6-6 and TRBJ2-3, with TRBD2 identical over 7 bases. Germline V gene data show CDR1 as MNHNY and CDR2 as SVGAGI (reference sequence). V trimming: 2 bases; J trimming: 0 bases; junction bases outside the gene matches: 8. The CDR3 has 17 amino acids. The CDR3 sequence is CASSYGTGGVSTDTQYF. The CDR3 DNA sequence: TGTGCCAGCAGTTACGGAACGGGGGGTGTTAGCACAGATACGCAGTATTTT.

This clonotype has more than one count but fewer than ten. The chain couples TRBV25-1 to TRBJ2-1; D is ambiguous. The V end was cut by 1 base, the J end by 0 bases, with 7 bases between. Germline values: CDR1 MGHDK, CDR2 SYGVNS. This CDR3 region has 15 residues. This CDR3 is CASSEWPGSYNEQFF. In DNA, the CDR3 is TGTGCCAGCAGTGAATGGCCGGGCTCCTACAATGAGCAGTTCTTC.

This clonotype was detected only a few times. This rearrangement joins TRBV9 to TRBJ1-2; 8 bases agree with TRBD1. CDR1 is SGDLS and CDR2 is YYNGEE in the germline V gene. The CDR3 is 15 amino acids. V lost 0 bases, J lost 2 bases, and 3 bases stayed unmatched. CDR3 region: CASSVGTGPNYGYTF. The DNA for the CDR3 is TGTGCCAGCAGCGTAGGGACAGGGCCCAACTATGGCTACACCTTC.

The chain has TRBV7-8 and TRBJ1-1, with no clear D. This CDR3 is 12 amino acids long. CDR1 and CDR2 (germline): SGHVS, FQNEAQ. V was clipped by 7 bases and J by 4 bases, with 10 bases between them. CDR3 in amino acids: CASIAVGTEAFF. CDR3 DNA: TGTGCCAGCATCGCAGTGGGCACTGAAGCTTTCTTT. Looking up the rest from reference TRBV7-8 and TRBJ1-1 gives the full variable domain: GAGVSQSPRYKVAKRGQDVALRCDPISGHVSLFWYQQALGQGPEFLTYFQNEAQLDKSGLPSDRFFAERPEGSVSTLKIQRTQQEDSAVYLCASIAVGTEAFFGQGTRLTVV.

This clonotype was observed a handful of times. In DNA, the CDR3 is TGTGCCAGCAGTTTCCGGACGGTTGCCTCCTATAATTCACCCCTCCACTTT. This codes for CASSFRTVASYNSPLHF. The chain combines TRBV28 with TRBJ1-6; no firm D call. The CDR3 totals 17 residues. The ends were cut back, 3 bases at V and 0 bases at J, with 12 bases in the middle. The germline V gene encodes CDR1 MDHEN and CDR2 SYDVKM.

The chain recombines TRBV4-1 with TRBJ2-5, with 8 bases lining up with TRBD1. The J call is uncertain, as TRBJ2-7 better fits the DNA end. CDR3 length equals 15 residues. CDR1 and CDR2 from the germline V gene are MGHRA and YSYEKL. The DNA for the CDR3 is TGCGCCAGCAGCCAAAGCCCGACAGGGGTAAGCGAGCAGTACTTC. Translating it yields CASSQSPTGVSEQYF.

This rearrangement joins TRBV5-5 to TRBJ2-4; D is perhaps TRBD1 (6 bases). The J call is in doubt because the DNA end fits TRBJ2-7 better. The CDR3 length is 14 residues. Germline V CDR1 and CDR2: SGHKS, YYEKEE (reference sequence). The CDR3 protein is CASSFWDTSYEQYF. DNA for the CDR3: TGTGCCAGCAGCTTTTGGGACACCTCCTACGAGCAGTACTTC.

This clonotype occurred a few times. The genes are TRBV28 and TRBJ2-7; 11 positions agree with TRBD2. J was trimmed by 4 bases and V by 6 bases; bases with no gene match: 11. CDR1 and CDR2 (germline): MDHEN, SYDVKM. The length of the CDR3 is 16 residues. DNA for the CDR3: TGTGCCAGCAGCCCACCCACTAGCGGGAGTTTTTACGAGCAGTACTTC. Translated: CASSPPTSGSFYEQYF.

V and J are TRBV12-3 or TRBV12-4 and TRBJ2-2; 7 bases match TRBD1. The CDR3 extends over 14 amino acids. Losses at the gene ends were 8 bases for V and 4 bases for J; bases not matched to a gene: 7. CDR3 DNA: TGTGCCAGCGGTCGACAGGGCTCCACCGGGGAGCTGTTTTTT. Translating it yields CASGRQGSTGELFF.

The rearrangement links TRBV27 to TRBJ2-1; the D gene is possibly TRBD1 (7 bases). The V gene lost 5 bases and the J gene lost 12 bases, with 23 bases spanning the gap. The germline CDR1 and CDR2 sequences are MNHEY and SMNVEV (reference sequence). CDR3 length equals 15 residues. The CDR3 DNA sequence: TGTGCCAGCAGTAAGGGACAGCCCCGGACTAATCTGCAGTTCTTC. Translation gives CASSKGQPRTNLQFF.

This clonotype was detected only a few times. The chain uses TRBV12-3 or TRBV12-4 and TRBJ2-6, with 8 bases matching TRBD1. V trimming: 6 bases; J trimming: 0 bases; junction bases outside the gene matches: 13. The CDR3 covers 19 residues. The CDR3 DNA follows: TGTGCCAGCAGCCTTACCCGGGACAGGAAATTCTCTGGGGCCAACGTCCTGACTTTC. The encoded protein is CASSLTRDRKFSGANVLTF.

The gene calls are TRBV12-3 or TRBV12-4 and TRBJ2-5; a possible D gene is TRBD2 (6 bases). Trimming pared 7 bases from V and 1 base from J, leaving 16 bases between. The CDR3 sequence is 15 residues long. In DNA form, the CDR3 reads TGTGCCAGCAACCATCGGGGGTACGGCCAAGAGACCCAGTACTTC. It encodes CASNHRGYGQETQYF.

The chain recombines TRBV10-3 with TRBJ1-2; the match to TRBD1 covers 10 bases. The CDR3 contains 15 residues. J lost 4 bases, V lost 3 bases, and 5 bases had no gene match. Germline V CDR1 and CDR2: ENHRY, SYGVKD. CDR3 nucleotide sequence: TGTGCCATCAGTGAACCAGACAGGGGGCCCTATGGCTACACCTTC. Translated: CAISEPDRGPYGYTF.

This clonotype was counted a single time. The J gene is TRBJ2-7, the V gene TRBV20-1; D gene uncertain. The CDR3 runs to 12 residues. V was shortened by 3 bases and J by 7 bases, with 13 bases between the two germline ends. Germline V gives CDR1 DFQATT, CDR2 SNEGSKA (reference sequence). Here the CDR3 DNA reads TGCAGTGCTAGCCTCTTATACAATGAGCAGTACTTC. This gives the protein CSASLLYNEQYF.

For this clonotype: The junction departs from germline at one end; a sequencing error may be responsible. V is TRBV3-1 and J is TRBJ1-5; D may be TRBD1 (5 bases). Germline loops: CDR1 LGHDT, CDR2 YNNKEL (reference sequence). The CDR3 extends over 14 amino acids. CDR3 nucleotides: TGTGCCAGCAGCCAAGGGTGGGGCAATCGGCCCCAGCATTTT. Translated, it gives CASSQGWGNRPQHF.

Regarding this clonotype: At one end the junction does not follow the germline gene, possibly because of a read error. This chain links TRBV12-3 or TRBV12-4 with TRBJ1-6; the D gene is possibly TRBD1 (5 bases). The CDR3 totals 15 residues. DNA for the CDR3: TGTGCCAGTAGTTTAATGCAGGGAGATAATTCACCCCTCCACTTT. It codes for CASSLMQGDNSPLHF.

This chain connects TRBV6-1 to TRBJ1-1; TRBD1 aligns across 8 bases. The germline CDR1 and CDR2 sequences are MNHNS and SASEGT. The CDR3 runs to 15 residues. V was clipped by 0 bases and J by 5 bases; unmatched bases: 5. The CDR3 protein is CASSEAAGGRTEAFF. DNA of the CDR3: TGTGCCAGCAGTGAAGCGGCAGGGGGCAGGACTGAAGCTTTCTTT.

The chain employs TRBV30 and TRBJ1-6; D is ambiguous. Trimming cost V 3 bases and J 10 bases, with 13 bases left between them. Germline lookup yields CDR1 GTSNPN and CDR2 SVGIG (reference sequence). CDR3 length: 13 residues. This CDR3 is CAWRGEGRSPLHF. CDR3 DNA sequence: TGTGCCTGGAGAGGCGAGGGCCGGTCACCCCTCCACTTT.

The rearrangement links TRBV7-3 to TRBJ2-1; 12 nucleotides match TRBD2. There are 14 residues in the CDR3. With 8 bases clipped from V and 6 bases from J, the junction kept 5 bases outside the gene matches. Per the germline V gene, CDR1 is SGHTA and CDR2 is FQGTGA. The CDR3 here is CASELAGGTNEQFF. The CDR3 DNA reads as TGTGCCAGCGAACTAGCGGGGGGAACCAATGAGCAGTTCTTC.